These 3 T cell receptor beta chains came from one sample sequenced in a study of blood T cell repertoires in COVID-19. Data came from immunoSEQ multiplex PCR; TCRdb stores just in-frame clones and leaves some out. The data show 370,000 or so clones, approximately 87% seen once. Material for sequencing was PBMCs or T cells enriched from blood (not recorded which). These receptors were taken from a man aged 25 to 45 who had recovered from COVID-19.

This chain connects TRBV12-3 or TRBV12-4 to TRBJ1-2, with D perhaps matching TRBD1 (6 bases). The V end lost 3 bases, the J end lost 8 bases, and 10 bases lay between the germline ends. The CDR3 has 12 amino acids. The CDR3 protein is CASSLLTGGYTF. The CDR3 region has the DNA TGTGCCAGCAGTTTGTTGACAGGAGGCTACACCTTC.

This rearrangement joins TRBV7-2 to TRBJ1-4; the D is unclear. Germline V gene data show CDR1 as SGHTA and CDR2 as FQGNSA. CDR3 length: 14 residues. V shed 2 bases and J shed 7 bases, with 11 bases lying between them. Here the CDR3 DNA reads TGTGCCAGCAGCTTACAGGCCGGGAGTGAAAAACTGTTTTTT. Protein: CASSLQAGSEKLFF.

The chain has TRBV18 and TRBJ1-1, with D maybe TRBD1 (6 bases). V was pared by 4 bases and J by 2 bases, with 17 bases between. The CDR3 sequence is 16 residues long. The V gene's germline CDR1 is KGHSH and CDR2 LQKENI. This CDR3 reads CASSLQGSGVNTEAFF. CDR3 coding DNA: TGTGCCAGCTCACTACAGGGTTCCGGCGTAAACACTGAAGCTTTCTTT.